The 12 T cell receptor beta chains below were found in one sample sequenced in a study of neurological immune-mediated disorders. One entry per CDR3 protein, called by TCRdb with MiXCR from the 5' RACE reads. The table includes around 50,000 distinct CDR3 sequences, over 3.5% detected once. Sequencing input: PBMCs. Source of these receptors: a man aged 55 to 69 with multiple sclerosis.

This clonotype was seen many times. The chain carries TRBV7-9 and TRBJ2-1; perhaps TRBD2 as D (5 bases). Germline CDR1 reads SEHNR; CDR2 reads FQNEAQ (reference sequence). Trimming removed 5 bases from V and 2 bases from J, with 28 bases in between. The CDR3 is 20 residues long. In nucleotides, the CDR3 is TGTGCCAGCAGCCCACGGTCCGCTAGCAACTCATCCACTCCCTACAATGAGCAGTTCTTC. It is translated as CASSPRSASNSSTPYNEQFF. Together with reference TRBV7-9 and TRBJ2-1, the CDR3 gives the full variable domain: DTGVSQNPRHKITKRGQNVTFRCDPISEHNRLYWYRQTLGQGPEFLTYFQNEAQLEKSRLLSDRFSAERPKGSFSTLEIQRTEQGDSAMYLCASSPRSASNSSTPYNEQFFGPGTRLTVL.

This clonotype was seen at least ten times. The chain combines TRBV12-3 or TRBV12-4 with TRBJ2-7; D possibly corresponds to TRBD1 (5 bases). The CDR3 totals 12 residues. The germline V and J ends were trimmed by 6 bases and 1 base, with 7 bases remaining between them. The CDR3, as DNA: TGTGCCAGCAGCTCAGGGTCCTACGAGCAGTACTTC. Its protein product is CASSSGSYEQYF.

This clonotype was counted at least ten times. V is TRBV20-1 and J is TRBJ2-6; the D is unclear. The V end was cut by 1 base, the J end by 1 base, with 11 bases between. CDR3 length equals 16 residues. Germline V CDR1 and CDR2: DFQATT, SNEGSKA (reference sequence). The CDR3 loop reads CSARGGGPSGANVLTF. The CDR3 bases are TGCAGTGCTAGAGGAGGCGGACCTTCTGGGGCCAACGTCCTGACTTTC.

This clonotype was seen at least ten times. The rearrangement uses TRBV20-1 and TRBJ1-6, with a possible D match to TRBD1 (6 bases). V gave up 6 bases and J gave up 7 bases, with 16 bases separating them. The CDR3 is 14 amino acids. Germline V gene sequence: CDR1 DFQATT, CDR2 SNEGSKA (reference sequence). In nucleotides, the CDR3 is TGCAGTGCGAACCGGGACAAAAAAAATTCACCCCTCCACTTT. Translated: CSANRDKKNSPLHF.

This clonotype was found many times. V and J are TRBV15 and TRBJ1-5; D is perhaps TRBD1 (6 bases). Germline V lookup: CDR1 LNHNV, CDR2 YYDKDF (reference sequence). V shed 4 bases and J shed 2 bases, with 9 bases lying between them. The CDR3 sequence is 14 residues long. The chain's CDR3 is CATSTGQRNQPQHF. In DNA form, the CDR3 reads TGTGCCACCAGCACCGGACAGCGCAATCAGCCCCAGCATTTT.

This clonotype was recorded at least ten times. The CDR3 spells CASSLGTGFEQFF. The DNA of the CDR3 is TGCGCCAGCAGCCTGGGGACAGGGTTTGAGCAGTTCTTC. The chain couples TRBV5-1 to TRBJ2-1; TRBD1 matches 9 bases. The CDR3 is made up of 13 amino acids. Trimming cost V 4 bases and J 9 bases; bases outside gene matches: 5. Germline V gives CDR1 SGHRS, CDR2 YFSETQ.

V is TRBV29-1 and J is TRBJ2-1; D gene ambiguous. Trimming removed 1 base at V and 4 bases at J, with 5 bases between. The length of the CDR3 is 12 residues. Germline assignment: CDR1 SQVTM and CDR2 ANQGSEA. The CDR3 loop reads CSVEVTYNEQFF. The CDR3 coding sequence is TGCAGCGTTGAAGTTACATACAATGAGCAGTTCTTC.

This clonotype was detected ten times or more. The rearrangement links TRBV5-1 to TRBJ1-5; perhaps TRBD1 as D (6 bases). Germline CDR1 and CDR2: SGHRS and YFSETQ. V lost 4 bases to trimming and J lost 4 bases, with 18 bases between them. The CDR3 length is 16 residues. The CDR3 protein is CASSREGGIFNQPQHF. CDR3 DNA sequence: TGCGCCAGCAGCCGAGAGGGGGGTATATTTAATCAGCCCCAGCATTTT.

The V call is TRBV29-1, the J call TRBJ2-7, with unresolved D. The CDR3 consists of 12 residues. V lost 7 bases, J lost 2 bases, and 12 bases lay in between. Germline V CDR1 and CDR2: SQVTM, ANQGSEA. The chain's CDR3 is CSAGTDPYEQYF. In DNA, the CDR3 is TGCAGCGCTGGAACGGATCCCTACGAGCAGTACTTC.

The rearrangement uses TRBV10-3 and TRBJ2-3, with 9 bases identical to TRBD1. Germline CDR1 is ENHRY and CDR2 is SYGVKD. This CDR3 contains 15 residues. The trim removed 6 bases at V and 4 bases at J, leaving 8 bases unmatched. The CDR3 coding sequence is TGTGCCATCAGCTCCGGGACAGGGATGGCAGATACGCAGTATTTT. It yields the protein CAISSGTGMADTQYF.

This sequence joins TRBV29-1 and TRBJ2-1; TRBD1 or TRBD2 may be the D gene (5 bases each). Germline assignment: CDR1 SQVTM and CDR2 ANQGSEA. This CDR3 is 14 amino acids long. V lost 2 bases and J 8 bases, leaving 16 bases between the germline ends. Written as DNA, the CDR3 is TGCAGCGTTGAACTAGGGACCTCTTTGGATGAGCAGTTCTTC. As protein: CSVELGTSLDEQFF.

Many counts were recorded for this clonotype. The chain links TRBV25-1 to TRBJ1-5; D gene uncertain. Trimming pared 3 bases from V and 3 bases from J, leaving 9 bases between. The germline gives CDR1 MGHDK, CDR2 SYGVNS. This CDR3 spans 14 amino acids. The CDR3 loop reads CASSDWQSNQPQHF. In DNA, the CDR3 is TGTGCCAGCAGTGATTGGCAGTCCAATCAGCCCCAGCATTTT.